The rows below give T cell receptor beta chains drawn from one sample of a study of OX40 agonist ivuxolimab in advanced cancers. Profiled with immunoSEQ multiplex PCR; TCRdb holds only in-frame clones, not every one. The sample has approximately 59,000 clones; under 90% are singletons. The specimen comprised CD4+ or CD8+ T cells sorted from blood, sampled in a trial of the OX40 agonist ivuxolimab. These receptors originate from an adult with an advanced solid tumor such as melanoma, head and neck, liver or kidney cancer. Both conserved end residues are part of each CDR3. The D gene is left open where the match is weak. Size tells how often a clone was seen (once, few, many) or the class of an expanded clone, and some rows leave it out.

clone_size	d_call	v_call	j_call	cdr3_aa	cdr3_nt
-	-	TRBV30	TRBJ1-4	CAWSVRGPAKKLFF	TGTGCCTGGAGTGTAAGGGGACCGGCGAAAAAACTGTTTTTT
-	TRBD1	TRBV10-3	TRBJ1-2	CAISDQGDDYGYTF	TGTGCCATCAGTGATCAGGGGGATGACTATGGCTACACCTTC
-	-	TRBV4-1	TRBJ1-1	CASSQESATGITEAFF	TGCGCCAGCAGCCAAGAGTCCGCTACTGGGATCACTGAAGCTTTCTTT
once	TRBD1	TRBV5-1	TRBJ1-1	CASSSGQALNTEAFF	TGCGCCAGCAGTTCAGGACAGGCACTGAACACTGAAGCTTTCTTT
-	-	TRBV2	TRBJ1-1	CASKRDDTEAFF	TGTGCCAGCAAGAGGGATGACACTGAAGCTTTCTTT
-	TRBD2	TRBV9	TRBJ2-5	CASSPPRLTSGGAETQYF	TGTGCCAGCAGCCCACCCAGATTGACTAGCGGGGGGGCAGAGACCCAGTACTTC
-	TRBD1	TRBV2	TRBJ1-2	CASSVFPGQGLGYTF	TGTGCCAGCAGTGTTTTTCCGGGACAGGGCCTCGGCTACACCTTC
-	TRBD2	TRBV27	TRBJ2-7	CASAPLAASYEQYF	TGTGCCAGCGCCCCACTAGCGGCCTCCTACGAGCAGTACTTC
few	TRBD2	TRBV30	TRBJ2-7	CAWSARGEGSYEQYF	TGTGCCTGGAGTGCTCGTGGGGAGGGTTCCTACGAGCAGTACTTC
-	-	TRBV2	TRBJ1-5	CASSDAHFNQPQHF	TGTGCCAGCAGTGACGCACATTTCAATCAGCCCCAGCATTTT
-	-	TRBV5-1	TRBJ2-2	CASSLLDLTGELFF	TGCGCCAGCAGCTTACTGGACCTCACCGGGGAGCTGTTTTTT
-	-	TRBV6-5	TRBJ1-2	CASSRGLNYGYTF	TGTGCCAGCAGTCGGGGCCTCAACTATGGCTACACCTTC
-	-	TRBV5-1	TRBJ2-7	CASSSGGGPGMGQYF	TGCGCCAGCAGCTCCGGGGGCGGCCCAGGTATGGGGCAGTACTTC
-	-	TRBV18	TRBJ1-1	CASSGALNTEAFF	TGTGCCAGCTCGGGCGCCCTGAACACTGAAGCTTTCTTT
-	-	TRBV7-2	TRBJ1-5	CASSLEGYQPQHF	TGTGCCAGCAGCTTAGAGGGCTATCAGCCCCAGCATTTT
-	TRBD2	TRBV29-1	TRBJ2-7	CSVEDATSGAYEQYF	TGCAGCGTTGAAGATGCGACTAGCGGTGCCTACGAGCAGTACTTC
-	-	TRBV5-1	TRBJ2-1	CASSSQPNEQFF	TGCGCCAGCAGCTCTCAGCCGAATGAGCAGTTCTTC
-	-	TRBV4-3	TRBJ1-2	CASSQAEGLANYGYTF	TGCGCCAGCAGCCAAGCGGAGGGTTTAGCTAACTATGGCTACACCTTC
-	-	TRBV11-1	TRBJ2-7	CASSLAPLGYEQYF	TGTGCCAGCAGCTTAGCGCCCCTTGGCTACGAGCAGTACTTC
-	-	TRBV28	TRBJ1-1	CASSSWGENTEAFF	TGTGCCAGCAGTTCGTGGGGTGAGAACACTGAAGCTTTCTTT
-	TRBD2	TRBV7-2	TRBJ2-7	CASSLDAGGGYEQYF	TGTGCCAGCAGCTTAGATGCGGGGGGCGGCTACGAGCAGTACTTC
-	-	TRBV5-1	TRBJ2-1	CASSFRRDNEQFF	TGCGCCAGCAGCTTCCGACGGGACAATGAGCAGTTCTTC
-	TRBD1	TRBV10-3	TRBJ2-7	CAISETGQGASHEQYF	TGTGCCATCAGTGAAACGGGACAGGGGGCGTCTCACGAGCAGTACTTC
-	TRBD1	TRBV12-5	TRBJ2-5	CASGSSTGSLFSSGTQYF	TGTGCTAGTGGTTCTTCGACAGGGTCACTTTTCTCCTCGGGGACCCAGTACTTC
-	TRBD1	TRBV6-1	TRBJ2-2	CASRGTVNTGELFF	TGTGCCAGCAGAGGGACAGTGAACACCGGGGAGCTGTTTTTT
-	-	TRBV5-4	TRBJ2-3	CASTTGGGTDTQYF	TGTGCCAGCACCACCGGTGGGGGGACAGATACGCAGTATTTT
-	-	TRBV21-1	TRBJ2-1	CASSPFPQREGGEQFF	TGTGCCAGCAGCCCATTTCCCCAGCGGGAGGGGGGTGAGCAGTTCTTC
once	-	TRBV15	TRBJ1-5	CATSRVGEYSNQPQHF	TGTGCCACCAGCAGAGTTGGAGAATATAGCAATCAGCCCCAGCATTTT